This T cell receptor beta chain was obtained from a study of blood T cell repertoires in COVID-19. The data were produced by immunoSEQ multiplex PCR, yet TCRdb's version contains in-frame clones alone and is incomplete. Of about 320,000 clones listed, approximately 90% were seen once; the top ten hold about 4%. The CDR3 loop spans 13 amino acids. This TCR was sampled from a woman in her twenties or thirties who had been exposed to COVID-19. The J gene is TRBJ1-2, the V gene TRBV21-1; the table's D call of TRBD1 was not tested on the DNA. TRBV21-1 is a known pseudogene. The sample was PBMCs or T cells enriched from blood (not recorded which). The CDR3 reads CASSSGQGYGYTF. For the CDR3, the DNA is TGTGCCAGCAGCAGTGGACAGGGGTATGGCTACACCTTC.